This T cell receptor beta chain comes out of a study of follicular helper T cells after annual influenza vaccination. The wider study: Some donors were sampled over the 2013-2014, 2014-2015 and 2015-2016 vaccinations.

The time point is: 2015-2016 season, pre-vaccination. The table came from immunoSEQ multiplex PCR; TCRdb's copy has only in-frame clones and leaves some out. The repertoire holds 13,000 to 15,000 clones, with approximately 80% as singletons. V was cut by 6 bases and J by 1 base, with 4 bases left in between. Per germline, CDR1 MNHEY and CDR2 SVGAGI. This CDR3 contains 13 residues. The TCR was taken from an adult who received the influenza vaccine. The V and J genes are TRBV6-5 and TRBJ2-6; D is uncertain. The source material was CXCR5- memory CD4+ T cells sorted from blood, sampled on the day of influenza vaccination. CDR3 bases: TGTGCCAGCAGGGGATCTGGGGCCAACGTCCTGACTTTC. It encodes CASRGSGANVLTF.